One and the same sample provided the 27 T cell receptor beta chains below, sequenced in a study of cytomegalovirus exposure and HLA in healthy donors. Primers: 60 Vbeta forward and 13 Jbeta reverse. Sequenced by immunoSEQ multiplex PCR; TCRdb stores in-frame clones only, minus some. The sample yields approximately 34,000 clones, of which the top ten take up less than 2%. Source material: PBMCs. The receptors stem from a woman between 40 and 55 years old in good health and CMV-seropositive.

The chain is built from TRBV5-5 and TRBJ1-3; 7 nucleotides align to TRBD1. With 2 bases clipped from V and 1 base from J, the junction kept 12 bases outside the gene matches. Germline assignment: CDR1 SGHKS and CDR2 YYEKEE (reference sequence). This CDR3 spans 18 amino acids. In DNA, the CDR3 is TGTGCCAGCAGCTTTAGTGGACAGGTGGCCTCATCTGGAAACACCATATATTTT. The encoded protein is CASSFSGQVASSGNTIYF.

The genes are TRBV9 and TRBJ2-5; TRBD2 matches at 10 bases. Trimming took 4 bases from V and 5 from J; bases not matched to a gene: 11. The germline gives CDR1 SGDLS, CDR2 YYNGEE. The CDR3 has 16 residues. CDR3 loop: CASSLRAGGPVETQYF. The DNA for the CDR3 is TGTGCCAGCAGCTTAAGAGCGGGAGGGCCTGTGGAGACCCAGTACTTC. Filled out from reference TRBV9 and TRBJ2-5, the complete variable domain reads DSGVTQTPKHLITATGQRVTLRCSPRSGDLSVYWYQQSLDQGLQFLIQYYNGEERAKGNILERFSAQQFPDLHSELNLSSLELGDSALYFCASSLRAGGPVETQYFGPGTRLLVL.

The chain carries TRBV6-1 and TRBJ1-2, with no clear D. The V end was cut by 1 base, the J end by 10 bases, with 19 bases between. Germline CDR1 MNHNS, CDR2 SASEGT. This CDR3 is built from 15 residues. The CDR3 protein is CASSEVLSWEADYTF. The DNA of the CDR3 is TGTGCCAGCAGTGAAGTCCTAAGCTGGGAGGCGGACTACACCTTC.

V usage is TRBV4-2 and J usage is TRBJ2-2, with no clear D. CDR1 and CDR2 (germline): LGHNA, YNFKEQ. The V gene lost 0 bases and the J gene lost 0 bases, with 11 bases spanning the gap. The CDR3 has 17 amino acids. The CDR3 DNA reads TGTGCCAGCAGCCAAGAATCCGACAACCCGAACACCGGGGAGCTGTTTTTT. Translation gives CASSQESDNPNTGELFF.

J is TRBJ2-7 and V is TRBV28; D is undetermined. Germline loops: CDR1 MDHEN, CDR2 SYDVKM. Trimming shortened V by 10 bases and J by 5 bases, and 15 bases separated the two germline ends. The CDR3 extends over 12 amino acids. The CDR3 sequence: CAINTLGHEQYF. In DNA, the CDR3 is TGTGCCATAAATACCCTAGGCCACGAGCAGTACTTC.

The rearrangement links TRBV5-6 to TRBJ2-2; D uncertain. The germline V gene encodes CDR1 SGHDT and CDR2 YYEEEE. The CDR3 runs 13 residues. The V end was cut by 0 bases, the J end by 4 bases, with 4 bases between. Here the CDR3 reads CASSLVSTGELFF. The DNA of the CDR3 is TGTGCCAGCAGCTTGGTGAGCACCGGGGAGCTGTTTTTT.

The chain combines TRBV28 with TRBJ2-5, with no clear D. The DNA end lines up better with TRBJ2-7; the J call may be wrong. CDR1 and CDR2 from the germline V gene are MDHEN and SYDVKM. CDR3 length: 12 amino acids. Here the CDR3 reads CASSLPRGEQYF. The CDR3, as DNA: TGTGCCAGCAGTTTGCCGAGAGGCGAGCAGTACTTC.

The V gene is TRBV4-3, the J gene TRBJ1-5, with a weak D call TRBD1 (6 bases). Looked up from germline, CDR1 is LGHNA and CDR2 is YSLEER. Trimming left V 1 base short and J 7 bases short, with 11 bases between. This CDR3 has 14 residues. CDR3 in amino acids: CASSQVQGIQPQHF. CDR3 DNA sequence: TGCGCCAGCAGCCAAGTCCAGGGGATCCAGCCCCAGCATTTT.

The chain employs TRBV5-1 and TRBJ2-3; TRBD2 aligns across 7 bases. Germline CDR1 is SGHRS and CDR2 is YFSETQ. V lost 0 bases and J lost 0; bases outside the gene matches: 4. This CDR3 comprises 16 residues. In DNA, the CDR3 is TGCGCCAGCAGCTTGGCACTAGCGAGTAGCACAGATACGCAGTATTTT. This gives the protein CASSLALASSTDTQYF.

Here the CDR3 DNA reads TGCGCCAGCAGCCCCCCAAGCCCGACCCAGTACTTC. It encodes CASSPPSPTQYF. V usage is TRBV4-1 and J usage is TRBJ2-5; D gene ambiguous. V shed 4 bases and J shed 7 bases, with 10 bases lying between them. Germline CDR1 reads MGHRA; CDR2 reads YSYEKL. The CDR3 length is 12 residues.

Here the CDR3 DNA reads TGTGCCAGTAGTCCGGGACAGGGTACGGGCGGGGAGCTGTTTTTT. Translation: CASSPGQGTGGELFF. The V call is TRBV19, the J call TRBJ2-2, with 9 bases matching TRBD1. The CDR3 length is 15 residues. V gave up 5 bases and J gave up 7 bases; unmatched junction bases: 8. CDR1 and CDR2 (germline): LNHDA, SQIVND (reference sequence).

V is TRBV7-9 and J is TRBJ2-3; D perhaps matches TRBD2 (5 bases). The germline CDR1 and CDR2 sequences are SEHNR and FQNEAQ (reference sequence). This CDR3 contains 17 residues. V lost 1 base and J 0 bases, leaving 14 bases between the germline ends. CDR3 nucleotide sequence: TGTGCCAGCAGCTTAGGTAGACTAAGCGGCAGCACAGATACGCAGTATTTT. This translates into CASSLGRLSGSTDTQYF.

Here the CDR3 reads CATASAGDGNQPQHF. In nucleotides, the CDR3 is TGTGCCACCGCCTCGGCCGGGGATGGCAATCAGCCCCAGCATTTT. The chain links TRBV15 to TRBJ1-5, with D hard to call. The germline gives CDR1 LNHNV, CDR2 YYDKDF (reference sequence). This CDR3 comprises 15 residues. V was clipped by 8 bases and J by 2 bases, with 16 bases between them.

CDR3 protein: CAWSNDRDGYTF. CDR3 coding DNA: TGTGCCTGGAGTAATGACAGGGACGGCTACACCTTC. The chain uses TRBV30 and TRBJ1-2, with 7 bases that match TRBD1. The germline gives CDR1 GTSNPN, CDR2 SVGIG (reference sequence). With 2 bases clipped from V and 8 bases from J, the junction kept 5 bases outside the gene matches. CDR3 size: 12 residues.

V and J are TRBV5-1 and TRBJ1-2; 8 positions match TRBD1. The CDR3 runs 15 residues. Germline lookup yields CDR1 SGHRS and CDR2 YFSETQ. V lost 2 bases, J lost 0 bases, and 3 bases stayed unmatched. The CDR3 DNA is TGCGCCAGCAGCTTACAGGGGGAGGCTAACTATGGCTACACCTTC. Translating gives CASSLQGEANYGYTF.

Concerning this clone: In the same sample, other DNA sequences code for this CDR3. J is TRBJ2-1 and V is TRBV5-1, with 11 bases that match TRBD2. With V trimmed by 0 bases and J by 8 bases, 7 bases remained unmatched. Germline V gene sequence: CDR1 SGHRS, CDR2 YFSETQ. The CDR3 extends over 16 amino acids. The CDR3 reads CASSLGLAGGVDEQFF. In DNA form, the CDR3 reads TGCGCCAGCAGCTTGGGGCTAGCGGGGGGAGTAGATGAGCAGTTCTTC.

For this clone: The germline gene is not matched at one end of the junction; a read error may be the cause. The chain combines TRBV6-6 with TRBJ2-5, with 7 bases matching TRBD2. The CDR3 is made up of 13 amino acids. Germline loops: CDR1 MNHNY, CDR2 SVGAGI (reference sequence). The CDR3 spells CAGSYLGGETQYF. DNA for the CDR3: TGTGCCGGCAGTTATTTGGGGGGGGAGACCCAGTACTTC.

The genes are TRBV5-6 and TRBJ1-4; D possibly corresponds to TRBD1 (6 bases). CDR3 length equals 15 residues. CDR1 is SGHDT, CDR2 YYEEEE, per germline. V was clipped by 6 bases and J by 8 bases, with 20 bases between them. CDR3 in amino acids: CASTETGRVDEKLFF. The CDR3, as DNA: TGTGCCAGCACCGAAACAGGGAGGGTAGACGAAAAACTGTTTTTT.

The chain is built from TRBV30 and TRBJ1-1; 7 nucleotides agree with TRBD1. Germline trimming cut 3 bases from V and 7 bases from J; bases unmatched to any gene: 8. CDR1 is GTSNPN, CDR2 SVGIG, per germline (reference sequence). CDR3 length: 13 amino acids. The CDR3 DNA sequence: TGTGCCTGGAGCCCGACAGGGTTGGGTGAAGCTTTCTTT. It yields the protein CAWSPTGLGEAFF.

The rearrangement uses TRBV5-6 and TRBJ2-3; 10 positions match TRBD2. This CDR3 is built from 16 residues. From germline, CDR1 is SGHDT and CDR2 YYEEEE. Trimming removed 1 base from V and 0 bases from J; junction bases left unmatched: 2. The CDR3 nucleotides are TGTGCCAGCAGCTTGTCGGGACTAGCGAGCACAGATACGCAGTATTTT. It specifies CASSLSGLASTDTQYF.

CDR3 coding DNA: TGTGCCAGTAGTACGACCCTCGGCAGGGTTGGTGAAGCTTTCTTT. It translates to CASSTTLGRVGEAFF. The chain employs TRBV19 and TRBJ1-1; tentatively, D is TRBD1 (5 bases). The V and J ends lost 4 bases and 7 bases respectively, with 19 bases between them. Germline CDR1 is LNHDA and CDR2 is SQIVND (reference sequence). The CDR3 is 15 amino acids.

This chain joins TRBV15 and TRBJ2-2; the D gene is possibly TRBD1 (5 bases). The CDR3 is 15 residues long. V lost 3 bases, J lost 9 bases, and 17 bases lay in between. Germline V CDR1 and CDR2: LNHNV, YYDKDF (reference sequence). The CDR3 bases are TGTGCCACCAGCAGCCCAGGGCAGGGCGTCCGGGAGCTGTTTTTT. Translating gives CATSSPGQGVRELFF.

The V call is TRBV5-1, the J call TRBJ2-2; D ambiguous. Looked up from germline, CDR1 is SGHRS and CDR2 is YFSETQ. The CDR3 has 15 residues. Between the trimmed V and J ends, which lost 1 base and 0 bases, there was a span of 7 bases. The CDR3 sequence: CASSLPSPNTGELFF. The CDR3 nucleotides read TGCGCCAGCAGCTTGCCTTCCCCGAACACCGGGGAGCTGTTTTTT.

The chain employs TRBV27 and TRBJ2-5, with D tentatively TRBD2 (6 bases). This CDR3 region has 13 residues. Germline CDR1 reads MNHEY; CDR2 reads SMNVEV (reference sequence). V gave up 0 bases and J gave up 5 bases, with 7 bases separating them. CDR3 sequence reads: CASSLSEGETQYF. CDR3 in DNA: TGTGCCAGCAGTTTATCGGAGGGTGAGACCCAGTACTTC.

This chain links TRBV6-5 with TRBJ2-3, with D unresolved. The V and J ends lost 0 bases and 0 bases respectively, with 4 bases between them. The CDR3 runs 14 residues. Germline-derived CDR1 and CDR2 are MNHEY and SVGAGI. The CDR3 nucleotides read TGTGCCAGCAGTTACTCGCAGAGCACAGATACGCAGTATTTT. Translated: CASSYSQSTDTQYF.

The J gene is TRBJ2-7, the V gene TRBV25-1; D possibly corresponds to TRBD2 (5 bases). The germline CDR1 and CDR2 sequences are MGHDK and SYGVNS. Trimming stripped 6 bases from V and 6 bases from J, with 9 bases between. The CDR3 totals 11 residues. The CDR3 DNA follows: TGTGCCAGCAGCGGGGTCGGCGAGCAGTACTTC. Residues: CASSGVGEQYF.

CDR3 sequence: CASSYSRATYEQYF. The CDR3 DNA is TGTGCCAGCAGTTATTCCAGGGCCACCTACGAGCAGTACTTC. The J gene is TRBJ2-7, the V gene TRBV28, with a weak D call TRBD1 (5 bases). Germline assignment: CDR1 MDHEN and CDR2 SYDVKM. The CDR3 has 14 residues. The V end was cut by 4 bases, the J end by 2 bases, with 12 bases between.